This T cell receptor (beta chain) is from a study of response to subunit inactivated influenza vaccine (dated by TCRdb to 2016 to 2019). For context, the study as a whole: Deep quantitative T cell receptor repertoire profiling was used in the study to track responses to a trivalent subunit inactivated influenza vaccine.

This clonotype has only a few counts. This receptor's antigen is unknown. It has no much larger one-base neighbor in the sample; base qualities were not kept. Libraries came from RT-PCR. Sequencing took place on an Illumina HiSeq 2500. Through fastp at Q25 and MiXCR, TCRdb rebuilt clones from the public reads, retaining in-frame beta chains. Rows with a matching CDR3 protein are joined into one entry that keeps the most common DNA and genes. This sample comprises 530,000 or so distinct CDR3 sequences, roughly 10% of them detected only once. The ten largest clonotypes hold 10% of the sample. Summary of the overall study and its limitations: It was suggested by the authors that each seasonal influenza vaccination may recruit only a limited number of new T cells.

The germline V gene encodes CDR1 MNHEY and CDR2 SVGEGT. The CDR3 goes from the cysteine to the phenylalanine over 14 residues. Only the CDR3 portion is preserved as DNA: 42 bases, with reading frame beginning at the first base. V is reduced by 4 bases and J by 9 bases, leaving a spacing of 16 bases between them. This specimen was PBMCs from blood, taken on the day of vaccination. This receptor was obtained from a man aged 50 to 59 who received an inactivated influenza vaccine. Donor details come from another sample of the same person, matched by shared clones. The sequence joins TRBV6-2 or TRBV6-3 to TRBJ2-1; the D element could tentatively be TRBD1 or TRBD2, as 6 bases agree for each. The DNA sequence follows: TGTGCCAGCAGTTTCGACCGGGGGCTGGGTGAGCAGTTCTTC. It translates as CASSFDRGLGEQFF.